The present T cell receptor (beta chain) was sequenced within a study of blood T cell repertoires in COVID-19. Whole-study context: Acute and convalescent COVID-19 samples came from the United States, Italy and Spain.

Per the original methods: Nucleated cell counts were estimated from reference gene primer amplification. Sequenced by immunoSEQ multiplex PCR; TCRdb stores in-frame clones only, minus some. Clone size and V and J calls were adopted from that table, with D and trimming inferred from the DNA. The data hold 150,000 to 200,000 clones, with 88% observed a single time. The CDR3 spans 15 residues. V was clipped by 4 bases and J by 3 bases; unmatched bases: 6. In germline, CDR1 is MDHEN, CDR2 SYDVKM. The receptor was derived from a man between 40 and 49 years old with active or convalescent COVID-19. The sequenced sample consisted of peripheral blood. The V call is TRBV28, the J call TRBJ1-5; TRBD1 matches 7 bases. The CDR3 here is CASSSIDRDNQPQHF. Here the CDR3 DNA reads TGTGCCAGCAGTTCAATCGACAGGGACAATCAGCCCCAGCATTTT.